This record concerns one T cell receptor (beta chain) sequence. Its recognized antigen is unknown. Nothing much larger sits one base from this clone, and base qualities are not available. These data are taken from a study of T cells in Graves' hyperthyroidism and ophthalmopathy (dated by TCRdb to the late 2010s). Notes on the research overall: Peripheral blood samples were taken at initial diagnosis, before any treatment was given. To identify TCR V-J signatures that set the groups apart, the researchers used a discovery cohort of 100 patients, made up of fewer than 50 with Graves' ophthalmopathy and 55 to 65 with stable Graves' hyperthyroidism. Whether ophthalmopathy could be predicted prospectively was tested in an independent validation cohort made up of under 20 hyperthyroidism patients plus 17 patients who later progressed to ophthalmopathy. The approximately 100 discovery patients were divided at random into training and test sets in a 7:3 ratio. In addition, the study compared T-cell repertoires in thyroid tissue and in blood from roughly six Graves' hyperthyroidism patients. Following sampling, methimazole starting at 30 mg daily was given to hyperthyroidism patients, and high-dose intravenous methylprednisolone was given to ophthalmopathy patients. The paper describes TCR Vbeta CDR3 sequencing of 140 or so peripheral blood samples, made up of under 50 ophthalmopathy patients, roughly 75 hyperthyroidism patients and 17 progressor patients. Results the study describes overall, beyond this receptor: Sample size was not statistically predetermined, and investigators were not blinded to group allocation. In cross-validation, a model built on a 13 V-J signature told ophthalmopathy apart from stable hyperthyroidism with 85% to 90% sensitivity and about 81% specificity, and in testing the same model reached 80%/75%. Most expanded thyroid clonotypes (frequency above 0.001) were also detected in blood, a finding suggesting that blood repertoires may reflect thyroid immune responses. In validation, the model predicted progression to ophthalmopathy a median of 6.5 months before onset, with over 60% sensitivity and roughly 73% specificity.

Moderately to severely active disease, a Clinical Activity Score of at least 3, a NOSPECS grade of at least 4, and a duration under 3 months were present in ophthalmopathy patients. The study excluded patients with uncontrolled infections, other autoimmune diseases, pregnancy or lactation. Diagnoses were established on the basis of clinical symptoms, serum thyroxine and TRAb, thyroid ultrasound, and orbital computed tomography. Ficoll-Paque density gradient centrifugation was used to isolate PBMCs from around 10 ml of fresh peripheral blood. Total RNA was extracted with Trizol reagent, and quality was checked on an Agilent 2100 Bioanalyzer. The CDR1 and CDR2 encoded by the germline V gene (reference sequence) are SGHKS and YYEKEE. V lost 4 bases and J lost 5 bases; the stretch between them is 12 bases long. CDR3 length: 13 amino acids, cysteine to phenylalanine. Of all the DNA, just the CDR3 is kept, 39 bases in frame from base 1.

The TCR beta CDR3 regions were amplified from RNA transcripts. A first-round RT-PCR of the TCR CDR3 used the HTBI primer set with the Qiagen OneStep RT-PCR kit. The libraries were constructed in a second round of multiplex PCR and then size-selected and purified. Sequencing of the libraries was done on an Illumina HiSeq2000 using paired-end 100 bp reads. As for the original processing: SOAPnuke was used to process the raw data, throwing out any read that contained adapters or uncalled bases, had a mean Phred below 15, or lacked an exact constant-primer or identifier match. High-quality paired reads were merged using COPE v1.2.5, and each unique nucleotide sequence was defined as a clonotype. Clonotypes were aligned to IMGT TRBV, TRBD and TRBJ reference segments using MiTCR v1.1. The analysis was restricted to V-J combinations with a frequency above 0.0001, which together covered 98% to 99.2% of the repertoires. The TCS score was defined as F50 (clonal expansion) divided by E x V (chaos), with BLOSUM62-based TCRdist calculated between CDR3 peptides within each V-J. Welch's t-statistics and random forest reduced several hundred V-J features to 13, which were used in a naive Bayes classifier (R e1071). The Morisita-Horn index was used to measure how similar the thyroid and blood repertoires were. TCRdb cleaned the public reads at Q25 with fastp, built clones with MiXCR and kept in-frame beta chains. Every distinct CDR3 protein forms one entry, paired with its most common genes and DNA. These V and J calls originate from TCRdb's pipeline instead of the authors' own analysis. The sample table records about 59,000 distinct CDR3 sequences; about 50% of these occur just once. The ten largest account for approximately 3.6% of the sample.

The sample consisted of blood. Rearrangement joined TRBV5-5 to TRBJ2-5; the D call could be TRBD1 or TRBD2, with each sharing 5 bases. The sequence was collected from a woman aged 60 to 75 with Graves' ophthalmopathy. CDR3 protein: CASSRRWGETQYF. In nucleotide form, the sequence is TGTGCCAGCAGCCGGAGATGGGGGGAGACCCAGTACTTC.